This paragraph covers one TCR beta chain sequence. What it binds is unknown. TCRdb's table, derived via immunoSEQ multiplex PCR, lists solely in-frame clones and lacks some. The table records over 150,000 clones, around nine tenths of them present only once. The data originate from a study of T cell responses to AZD1222 COVID-19 vaccine. Study background: Second-dose groups at about 4 or about 12 weeks were pooled.

J gave up 8 bases and V 2 bases, and 17 bases lay outside the gene matches. The CDR3 loop spans 19 amino acids. In germline, CDR1 is KGHSH, CDR2 LQKENI. General study points: Once two AZD1222 doses were given, Spike-specific TCR breadth and depth went up.

The V call is TRBV18, the J call TRBJ1-6; TRBD1 matches at 8 bases. The sample here was peripheral blood, taken on day 0 of AZD1222 vaccination. This TCR came from an adult in good health. The CDR3 DNA reads TGTGCCAGCTCACCAGGAAGGACAGGGACCTCTTGGGGGGATTCACCCCTCCACTTT. It yields the protein CASSPGRTGTSWGDSPLHF. The full variable domain, in which reference TRBV18 and TRBJ1-6 provide the parts outside the CDR3, is NAGVMQNPRHLVRRRGQEARLRCSPMKGHSHVYWYRQLPEEGLKFMVYLQKENIIDESGMPKERFSAEFPKEGPSILRIQQVVRGDSAAYFCASSPGRTGTSWGDSPLHFGNGTRLTVT.